These 28 T cell receptor beta chains share one sample of origin, sequenced in a study of blood T cell repertoires in COVID-19. The data were produced by immunoSEQ multiplex PCR, yet TCRdb's version contains in-frame clones alone and is incomplete. Seen here are roughly 4,000 clones, about nine tenths observed once, and the top ten hold about 4.9%. Sequencing was performed on peripheral blood. The receptors derive from a woman aged 70-85 years with active COVID-19.

The CDR3 loop is CASSAPERGTYGYTF. CDR3 coding DNA: TGCGCCAGCAGTGCACCGGAAAGGGGGACCTATGGCTACACCTTC. V and J are TRBV10-2 and TRBJ1-2, with D perhaps matching TRBD1 (6 bases). Per germline, CDR1 WSHSY and CDR2 SAAADI. This CDR3 spans 15 amino acids. V lost 4 bases and J lost 4, with 16 bases in between.

This chain joins TRBV13 and TRBJ1-5; possibly TRBD1 for D (6 bases). The CDR3 is 14 residues long. Per the germline V gene, CDR1 is PRHDT and CDR2 is FYEKMQ (reference sequence). V lost 5 bases, J lost 4 bases, and 12 bases lay in between. The DNA of the CDR3 is TGTGCCAGCAGCCCTGGACAGAGAAATCAGCCCCAGCATTTT. Its translation is CASSPGQRNQPQHF.

This chain uses TRBV19 with TRBJ2-5; D is ambiguous. The length of the CDR3 is 12 residues. Trimming removed 5 bases from V and 2 bases from J, with 6 bases in between. Germline V gene data show CDR1 as LNHDA and CDR2 as SQIVND (reference sequence). The CDR3 coding sequence is TGTGCCAGTAGTTTTAGACAAGAGACCCAGTACTTC. Translated: CASSFRQETQYF. The complete variable domain, with remaining parts taken from reference TRBV19 and TRBJ2-5, reads DGGITQSPKYLFRKEGQNVTLSCEQNLNHDAMYWYRQDPGQGLRLIYYSQIVNDFQKGDIAEGYSVSREKKESFPLTVTSAQKNPTAFYLCASSFRQETQYFGPGTRLLVL.

The chain is built from TRBV6-5 and TRBJ2-1, with TRBD1 matching over 8 bases. This CDR3 region has 14 residues. The V gene end was trimmed by 4 bases and the J gene end by 7 bases; junction bases not matched to a gene: 6. Germline loops: CDR1 MNHEY, CDR2 SVGAGI. CDR3 bases: TGTGCCAGCAGTTCCTGGACAGGGAGTAATGAGCAGTTCTTC. This translates into CASSSWTGSNEQFF.

The chain carries TRBV19 and TRBJ2-5; 7 bases are a match to TRBD1. Germline loops: CDR1 LNHDA, CDR2 SQIVND (reference sequence). Trimming cost V 5 bases and J 5 bases; bases outside gene matches: 8. The CDR3 runs to 14 residues. CDR3 in amino acids: CASSDGQVGETQYF. The CDR3 DNA is TGTGCCAGTAGTGACGGACAGGTGGGGGAGACCCAGTACTTC. The complete variable domain, with remaining parts taken from reference TRBV19 and TRBJ2-5, reads DGGITQSPKYLFRKEGQNVTLSCEQNLNHDAMYWYRQDPGQGLRLIYYSQIVNDFQKGDIAEGYSVSREKKESFPLTVTSAQKNPTAFYLCASSDGQVGETQYFGPGTRLLVL.

The V and J genes are TRBV5-1 and TRBJ2-7; TRBD1 agrees at 10 bases. The CDR3 length is 17 residues. Germline V CDR1 and CDR2: SGHRS, YFSETQ. Trimming took 1 base from V and 3 from J; bases not matched to a gene: 10. In DNA form, the CDR3 reads TGCGCCAGCAGCTTGCCGTTCCGGGACAGGGGTTTCTACGAGCAGTACTTC. Amino acid sequence: CASSLPFRDRGFYEQYF.

The V gene is TRBV7-2, the J gene TRBJ2-3, with 8 bases fitting TRBD2. This CDR3 comprises 15 residues. CDR1 is SGHTA and CDR2 is FQGNSA in the germline V gene. V gave up 4 bases and J gave up 1 base; unmatched junction bases: 4. The CDR3 here is CASSSAGARTDTQYF. CDR3 nucleotide sequence: TGTGCCAGCAGCTCAGCGGGGGCGCGCACAGATACGCAGTATTTT.

The chain joins TRBV5-1 to TRBJ1-4, with 7 bases fitting TRBD1. Per the germline V gene, CDR1 is SGHRS and CDR2 is YFSETQ. The junction had 11 bases not matched to a gene; V was cut back by 4 bases and J by 8 bases. The CDR3 contains 15 residues. Here the CDR3 reads CASSKTGPNAEKLFF. CDR3 sequence (DNA): TGCGCCAGCAGCAAGACAGGGCCCAACGCAGAAAAACTGTTTTTT. Drawing the rest from reference TRBV5-1 and TRBJ1-4, the complete variable domain is KAGVTQTPRYLIKTRGQQVTLSCSPISGHRSVSWYQQTPGQGLQFLFEYFSETQRNKGNFPGRFSGRQFSNSRSEMNVSTLELGDSALYLCASSKTGPNAEKLFFGSGTQLSVL.

The chain joins TRBV10-1 to TRBJ2-7; 7 bases align to TRBD2. The V and J ends lost 2 bases and 5 bases, in that order; junction bases with no gene match: 3. Germline V gene sequence: CDR1 WNHNN, CDR2 SYGVQD (reference sequence). There are 13 residues in the CDR3. The CDR3 sequence: CASSESLADEQYF. The CDR3 DNA reads TGCGCCAGCAGTGAGAGCCTAGCGGACGAGCAGTACTTC.

This clone has only a few counts. The J gene is TRBJ2-5, the V gene TRBV30, with TRBD2 identical over 8 bases. This CDR3 is 15 amino acids long. The junction had 11 bases not matched to a gene; V was cut back by 1 base and J by 7 bases. Per germline, CDR1 GTSNPN and CDR2 SVGIG (reference sequence). The CDR3 DNA follows: TGTGCCTGGAGTGGTTACAGCACGGCGGGAGGGACCCAGTACTTC. It codes for CAWSGYSTAGGTQYF.

The chain links TRBV4-1 to TRBJ2-1; D perhaps matches TRBD2 (7 bases). Germline CDR1 MGHRA, CDR2 YSYEKL. Trimming left V 1 base short and J 3 bases short, with 13 bases between. The CDR3 consists of 16 residues. The CDR3 region is CASSQVNRDYYNEQFF. The CDR3 nucleotides are TGCGCCAGCAGCCAAGTCAACAGGGACTACTACAATGAGCAGTTCTTC.

The gene calls are TRBV4-2 and TRBJ2-7; no clear D. The CDR3 is made up of 13 amino acids. Germline CDR1 and CDR2: LGHNA and YNFKEQ. Trimming removed 0 bases at V and 1 base at J, with 4 bases between. CDR3 in DNA: TGTGCCAGCAGCCAAGAACTATCCTACGAGCAGTACTTC. Protein: CASSQELSYEQYF.

Here the CDR3 DNA reads TGTGCCACCAGCAGAGCCCGACAGGGGTCCTACGAGCAGTACTTC. Encoded protein: CATSRARQGSYEQYF. V gene TRBV15 combines with J gene TRBJ2-7; 8 positions match TRBD1. The CDR3 covers 15 residues. The germline V gene encodes CDR1 LNHNV and CDR2 YYDKDF (reference sequence). V gave up 1 base and J gave up 1 base; unmatched junction bases: 3. Combining the CDR3 with reference TRBV15 and TRBJ2-7 gives the whole variable domain DAMVIQNPRYQVTQFGKPVTLSCSQTLNHNVMYWYQQKSSQAPKLLFHYYDKDFNNEADTPDNFQSRRPNTSFCFLDIRSPGLGDTAMYLCATSRARQGSYEQYFGPGTRLTVT.

J is TRBJ2-2 and V is TRBV25-1; a possible D gene is TRBD1 (5 bases). The V gene's germline CDR1 is MGHDK and CDR2 SYGVNS. The CDR3 is made up of 16 amino acids. Trimming left V 1 base short and J 3 bases short, with 12 bases between. The CDR3 region is CASSESPGKDTGELFF. The DNA of the CDR3 is TGTGCCAGCAGTGAATCCCCAGGGAAGGACACCGGGGAGCTGTTTTTT.

The genes are TRBV20-1 and TRBJ2-3; 12 nucleotides match TRBD2. The CDR3 covers 15 residues. CDR1 and CDR2 from the germline V gene are DFQATT and SNEGSKA (reference sequence). After removal of 3 bases from V and 7 bases from J, the junction contained 8 bases not matched to a gene. The CDR3 region is CSASALAGGLNTQYF. The CDR3 DNA sequence: TGCAGTGCTAGTGCCCTAGCGGGGGGGCTGAATACGCAGTATTTT.

V and J are TRBV3-1 (or the pseudogene TRBV3-2) and TRBJ2-1; D may be TRBD1 (5 bases). The length of the CDR3 is 12 residues. Looked up from germline, CDR1 is LGHDT and CDR2 is YNNKEL (reference sequence). Trimming cost V 4 bases and J 8 bases, with 9 bases left between them. CDR3 sequence (DNA): TGTGCCAGCAGCCCCCAGGGTCATGAGCAGTTCTTC. It is translated as CASSPQGHEQFF.

This chain joins TRBV7-2 and TRBJ1-6; the match to TRBD1 covers 7 bases. The CDR3 loop spans 16 amino acids. In germline, CDR1 is SGHTA, CDR2 FQGNSA. Unmatched junction bases numbered 13, after V lost 5 bases and J lost 9 bases. The CDR3 nucleotides read TGTGCCAGCAGCCCCTCCCGACAGGGTTGGGGTTCACCCCTCCACTTT. This codes for CASSPSRQGWGSPLHF.

In this sample, this clone turned up once. V and J are TRBV7-3 and TRBJ2-1, with 7 bases fitting TRBD1. Germline values: CDR1 SGHTA, CDR2 FQGTGA. This CDR3 spans 14 amino acids. The J segment lost 2 bases and the V segment lost 3 bases, leaving 1 base of the junction unmatched. The CDR3 is CASSLTGTYNEQFF. The CDR3 region has the DNA TGTGCCAGCAGCTTGACAGGGACCTACAATGAGCAGTTCTTC.

The chain has TRBV21-1 and TRBJ2-7; TRBD1 is the table's D call, not checked against the DNA. TRBV21-1 is deemed a pseudogene. CDR3 length: 12 residues. CDR3 nucleotide sequence: TGTGCCAGCAGCAAGGGCAGCTACGAGCAGTACTTC. This sequence encodes CASSKGSYEQYF.

This clone appeared a single time. The chain recombines TRBV7-9 with TRBJ2-3; D possibly corresponds to TRBD2 (6 bases). Germline CDR1 is SEHNR and CDR2 is FQNEAQ (reference sequence). The CDR3 extends over 15 amino acids. The germline V and J ends were trimmed by 5 bases and 2 bases, with 14 bases remaining between them. CDR3 bases: TGTGCCAGCAGCCCTGGAGGGGTTGTCACAGATACGCAGTATTTT. This codes for CASSPGGVVTDTQYF.

The chain recombines TRBV4-2 with TRBJ2-5; 9 positions match TRBD2. CDR1 and CDR2 (germline): LGHNA, YNFKEQ. The CDR3 spans 16 residues. V shed 0 bases and J 5 bases; nucleotides not matched to a gene: 7. CDR3 loop: CASSQEGGGARETQYF. The CDR3 bases are TGTGCCAGCAGCCAAGAAGGCGGGGGGGCCAGGGAGACCCAGTACTTC.

The chain recombines TRBV19 with TRBJ1-4, with 7 positions matching TRBD1. The CDR3 is made up of 16 amino acids. Germline-derived CDR1 and CDR2 are LNHDA and SQIVND (reference sequence). Trimming cost V 6 bases and J 7 bases; bases outside gene matches: 14. The CDR3 reads CASSLKLQGLSEKLFF. DNA of the CDR3: TGTGCCAGTAGCCTTAAGCTACAGGGGTTAAGTGAAAAACTGTTTTTT.

The chain combines TRBV12-5 with TRBJ2-1; the match to TRBD1 covers 8 bases. Germline V gene sequence: CDR1 LGHNT, CDR2 FRNRAP. The junction had 10 bases not matched to a gene; V was cut back by 6 bases and J by 6 bases. The CDR3 extends over 15 amino acids. DNA of the CDR3: TGTGCTAGTGGCCCCGGGACAGGCAGGGTCAATGAGCAGTTCTTC. This encodes CASGPGTGRVNEQFF.

This CDR3 is CASSFQGKRTDTQYF. The DNA of the CDR3 is TGTGCCAGCAGTTTTCAGGGGAAACGCACAGATACGCAGTATTTT. The genes are TRBV27 and TRBJ2-3; TRBD1 might be the D (6 bases). Trimming stripped 3 bases from V and 1 base from J, with 11 bases between. Germline V CDR1 and CDR2: MNHEY, SMNVEV (reference sequence). The CDR3 sequence is 15 residues long.

The gene calls are TRBV6-1 and TRBJ1-2; D unresolved. V lost 1 base and J lost 14, with 11 bases in between. CDR3 length: 11 residues. From germline, CDR1 is MNHNS and CDR2 SASEGT. The CDR3 is CASSEVGTKTF. For the CDR3, the DNA is TGTGCCAGCAGTGAAGTTGGCACTAAGACCTTC.

The V call is TRBV29-1, the J call TRBJ1-1; D remains unclear. V lost 3 bases and J 1 base, leaving 15 bases between the germline ends. The germline CDR1 and CDR2 sequences are SQVTM and ANQGSEA. The length of the CDR3 is 15 residues. The CDR3 loop is CSVDARVWGNTEAFF. The CDR3 bases are TGCAGCGTTGATGCGAGGGTTTGGGGGAACACTGAAGCTTTCTTT.

The V call is TRBV5-1, the J call TRBJ1-1; 7 bases fit TRBD1. The germline gives CDR1 SGHRS, CDR2 YFSETQ. With V trimmed by 3 bases and J by 1 base, 6 bases remained unmatched. The CDR3 length is 15 residues. CDR3: CASSSGRQGNTEAFF. As DNA, the CDR3 is TGCGCCAGCAGCTCCGGTCGACAGGGGAACACTGAAGCTTTCTTT. Full variable domain (remainder filled in from reference TRBV5-1 and TRBJ1-1): KAGVTQTPRYLIKTRGQQVTLSCSPISGHRSVSWYQQTPGQGLQFLFEYFSETQRNKGNFPGRFSGRQFSNSRSEMNVSTLELGDSALYLCASSSGRQGNTEAFFGQGTRLTVV.

V usage is TRBV19 and J usage is TRBJ1-5; maybe TRBD1 (6 bases). The V gene lost 6 bases and the J gene lost 2 bases, with 14 bases spanning the gap. CDR1 is LNHDA and CDR2 is SQIVND in the germline V gene (reference sequence). The CDR3 loop spans 15 amino acids. CDR3 in amino acids: CASSPGQSGNQPQHF. The CDR3 coding sequence is TGTGCCAGTAGCCCCGGACAGAGCGGCAATCAGCCCCAGCATTTT.